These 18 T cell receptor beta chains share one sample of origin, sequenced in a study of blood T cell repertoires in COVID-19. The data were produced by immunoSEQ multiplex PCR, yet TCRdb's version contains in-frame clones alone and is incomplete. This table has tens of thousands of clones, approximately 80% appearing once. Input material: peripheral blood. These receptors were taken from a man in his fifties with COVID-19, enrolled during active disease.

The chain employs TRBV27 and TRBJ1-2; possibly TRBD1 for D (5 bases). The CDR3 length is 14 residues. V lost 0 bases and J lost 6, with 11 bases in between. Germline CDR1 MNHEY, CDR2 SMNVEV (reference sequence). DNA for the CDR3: TGTGCCAGCAGTTTATCCCTAACAGGCAATGGCTACACCTTC. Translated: CASSLSLTGNGYTF.

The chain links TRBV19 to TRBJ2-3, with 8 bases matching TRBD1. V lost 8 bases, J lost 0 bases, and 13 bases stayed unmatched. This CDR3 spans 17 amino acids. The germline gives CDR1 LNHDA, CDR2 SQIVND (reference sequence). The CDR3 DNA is TGTGCCAGTGGGAATCCTTCGGGACAGGCGAGCACAGATACGCAGTATTTT. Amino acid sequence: CASGNPSGQASTDTQYF.

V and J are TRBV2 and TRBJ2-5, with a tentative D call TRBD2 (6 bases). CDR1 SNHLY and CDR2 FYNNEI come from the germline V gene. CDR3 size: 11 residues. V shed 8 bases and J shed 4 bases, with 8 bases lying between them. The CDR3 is CASGRGETQYF. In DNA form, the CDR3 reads TGTGCCAGCGGGCGGGGAGAGACCCAGTACTTC.

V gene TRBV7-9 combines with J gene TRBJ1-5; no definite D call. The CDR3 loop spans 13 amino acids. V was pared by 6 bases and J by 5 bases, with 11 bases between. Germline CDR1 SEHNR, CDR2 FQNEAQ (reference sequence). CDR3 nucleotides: TGTGCCAGCAGTGCGGGCCCTTATCAGCCCCAGCATTTT. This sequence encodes CASSAGPYQPQHF.

CDR3 DNA: TGTGCCATCAGTGCGGGGGGGACAGATACGCAGTATTTT. Its protein is CAISAGGTDTQYF. This chain uses TRBV10-3 with TRBJ2-3, with 8 bases lining up with TRBD2. From germline, CDR1 is ENHRY and CDR2 SYGVKD. The CDR3 consists of 13 residues. J gave up 3 bases and V 4 bases, and 0 bases lay outside the gene matches.

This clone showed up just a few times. The CDR3 DNA is TGTGCCAGCAGCCAGCAGACAGTTGGTGGCGGGGAGCTGTTTTTT. Its translation: CASSQQTVGGGELFF. The gene calls are TRBV3-1 (or the pseudogene TRBV3-2) and TRBJ2-2, with D possibly matching TRBD1 (5 bases). Germline lookup yields CDR1 LGHDT and CDR2 YNNKEL (reference sequence). Trimming stripped 3 bases from V and 7 bases from J, with 15 bases between. This CDR3 region has 15 residues.

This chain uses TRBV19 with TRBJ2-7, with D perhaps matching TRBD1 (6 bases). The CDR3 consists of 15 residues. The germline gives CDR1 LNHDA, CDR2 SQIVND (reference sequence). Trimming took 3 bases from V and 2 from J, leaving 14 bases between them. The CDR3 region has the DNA TGTGCCAGTAGTATGGGACACCCTCCTCCCTACGAGCAGTACTTC. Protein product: CASSMGHPPPYEQYF.

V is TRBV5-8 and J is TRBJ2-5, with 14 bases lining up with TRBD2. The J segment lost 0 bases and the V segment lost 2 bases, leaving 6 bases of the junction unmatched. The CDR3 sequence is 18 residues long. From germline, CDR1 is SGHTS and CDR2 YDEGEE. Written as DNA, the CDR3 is TGTGCCAGCAGCTTAGGACTAGCGGGGGGATTGTACCAAGAGACCCAGTACTTC. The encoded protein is CASSLGLAGGLYQETQYF.

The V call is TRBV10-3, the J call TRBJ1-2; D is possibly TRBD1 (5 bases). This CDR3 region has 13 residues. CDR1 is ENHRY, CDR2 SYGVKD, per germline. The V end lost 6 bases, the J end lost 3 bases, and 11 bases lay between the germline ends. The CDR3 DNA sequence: TGTGCCATCAGCCCGGGGGACGACTATGGCTACACCTTC. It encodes CAISPGDDYGYTF.

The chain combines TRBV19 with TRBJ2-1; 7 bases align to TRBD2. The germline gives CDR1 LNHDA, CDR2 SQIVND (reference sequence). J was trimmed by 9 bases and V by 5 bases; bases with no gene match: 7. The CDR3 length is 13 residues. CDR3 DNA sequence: TGTGCCAGTAGTGCCCAAGCGGGGACTGAGCAGTTCTTC. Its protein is CASSAQAGTEQFF. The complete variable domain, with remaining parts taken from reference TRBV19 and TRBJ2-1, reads DGGITQSPKYLFRKEGQNVTLSCEQNLNHDAMYWYRQDPGQGLRLIYYSQIVNDFQKGDIAEGYSVSREKKESFPLTVTSAQKNPTAFYLCASSAQAGTEQFFGPGTRLTVL.

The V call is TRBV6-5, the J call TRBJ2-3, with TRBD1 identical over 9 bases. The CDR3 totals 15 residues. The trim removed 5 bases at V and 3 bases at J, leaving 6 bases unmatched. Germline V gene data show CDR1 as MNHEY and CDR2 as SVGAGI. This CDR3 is CASSPTGGLTDTQYF. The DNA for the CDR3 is TGTGCCAGCAGTCCGACAGGGGGTTTAACAGATACGCAGTATTTT.

Written as DNA, the CDR3 is TGTGCCAGCACCAGCGGGGGAAAAACGAACTACGAGCAGTACTTC. Translating it yields CASTSGGKTNYEQYF. The chain carries TRBV6-9 and TRBJ2-7; TRBD2 agrees at 8 bases. The CDR3 is made up of 15 amino acids. Germline CDR1 MNHGY, CDR2 SVAAGI. After removal of 7 bases from V and 3 bases from J, the junction contained 11 bases not matched to a gene.

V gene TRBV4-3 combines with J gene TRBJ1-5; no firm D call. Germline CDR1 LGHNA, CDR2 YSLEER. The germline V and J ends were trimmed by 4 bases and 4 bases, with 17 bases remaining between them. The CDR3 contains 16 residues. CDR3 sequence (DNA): TGCGCCAGCAGCCCCGAGGTGTCCGACGGGAATCAGCCCCAGCATTTT. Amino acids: CASSPEVSDGNQPQHF.

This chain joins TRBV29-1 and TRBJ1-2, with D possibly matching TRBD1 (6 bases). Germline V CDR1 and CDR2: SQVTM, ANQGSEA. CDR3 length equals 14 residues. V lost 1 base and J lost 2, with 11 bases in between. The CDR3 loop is CSVEARGGNYGYTF. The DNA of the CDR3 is TGCAGCGTTGAAGCCAGGGGTGGGAACTATGGCTACACCTTC.

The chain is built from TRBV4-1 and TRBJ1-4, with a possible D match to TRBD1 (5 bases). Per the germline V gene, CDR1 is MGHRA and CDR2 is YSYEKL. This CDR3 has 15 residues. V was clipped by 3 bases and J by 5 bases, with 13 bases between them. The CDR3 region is CASSQTGGGNEKLFF. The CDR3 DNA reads TGCGCCAGCAGCCAGACTGGCGGGGGAAATGAAAAACTGTTTTTT.

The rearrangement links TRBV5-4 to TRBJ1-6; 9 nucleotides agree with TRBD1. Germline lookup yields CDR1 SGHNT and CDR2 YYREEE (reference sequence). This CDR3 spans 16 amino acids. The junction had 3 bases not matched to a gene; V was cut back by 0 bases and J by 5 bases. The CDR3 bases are TGTGCCAGCAGCTTGGCCGGGACAGGGAATAATTCACCCCTCCACTTT. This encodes CASSLAGTGNNSPLHF.

The CDR3 sequence is CASSRGFENYGYTF. CDR3 DNA sequence: TGTGCCAGCAGCCGGGGCTTTGAGAACTATGGCTACACCTTC. The chain combines TRBV3-1 (or the pseudogene TRBV3-2) with TRBJ1-2, with TRBD1 as a possible D gene (5 bases). V lost 4 bases, J lost 2 bases, and 11 bases lay in between. The CDR3 has 14 residues. CDR1 is LGHDT and CDR2 is YNNKEL in the germline V gene (reference sequence).

CDR3 nucleotide sequence: TGTGCCAGTACCCTGGGACAGCCAAGCTCCTACAATGAGCAGTTCTTC. Its protein product is CASTLGQPSSYNEQFF. J is TRBJ2-1 and V is TRBV19; 7 bases agree with TRBD1. CDR3 size: 16 residues. Germline V gene data show CDR1 as LNHDA and CDR2 as SQIVND (reference sequence). With 7 bases clipped from V and 0 bases from J, the junction kept 9 bases outside the gene matches.